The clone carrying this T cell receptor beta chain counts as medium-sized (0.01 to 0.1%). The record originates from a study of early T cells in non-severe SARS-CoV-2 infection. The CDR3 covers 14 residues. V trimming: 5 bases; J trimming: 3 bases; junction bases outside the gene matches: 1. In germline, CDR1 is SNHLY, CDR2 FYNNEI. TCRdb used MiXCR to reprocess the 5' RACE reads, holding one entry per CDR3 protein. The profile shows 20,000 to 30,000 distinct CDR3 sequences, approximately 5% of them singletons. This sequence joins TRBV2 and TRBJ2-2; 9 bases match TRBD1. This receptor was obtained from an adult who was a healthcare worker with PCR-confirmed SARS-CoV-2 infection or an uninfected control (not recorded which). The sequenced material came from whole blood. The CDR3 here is CASSRQGDTGELFF. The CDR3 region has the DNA TGTGCCAGCAGTCGACAGGGGGACACCGGGGAGCTGTTTTTT.